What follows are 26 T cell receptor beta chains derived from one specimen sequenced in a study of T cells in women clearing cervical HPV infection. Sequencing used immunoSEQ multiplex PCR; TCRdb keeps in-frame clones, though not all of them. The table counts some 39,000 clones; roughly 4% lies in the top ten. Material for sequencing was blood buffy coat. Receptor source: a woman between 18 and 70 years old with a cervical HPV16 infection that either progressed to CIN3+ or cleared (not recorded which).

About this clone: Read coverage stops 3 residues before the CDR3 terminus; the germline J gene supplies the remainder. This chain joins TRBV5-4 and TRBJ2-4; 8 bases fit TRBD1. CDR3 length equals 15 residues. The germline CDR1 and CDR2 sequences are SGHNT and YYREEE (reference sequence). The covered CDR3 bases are TGTGCCAGCAGCCTTCGACAGGGGATCTTGAGCCCT. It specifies CASSLRQGILSP. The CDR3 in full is CASSLRQGILSPQYF.

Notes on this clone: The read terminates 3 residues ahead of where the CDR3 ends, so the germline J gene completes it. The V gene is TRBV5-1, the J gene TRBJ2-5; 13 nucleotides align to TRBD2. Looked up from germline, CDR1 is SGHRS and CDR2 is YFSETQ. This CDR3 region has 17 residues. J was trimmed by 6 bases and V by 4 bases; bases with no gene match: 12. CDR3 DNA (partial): TGCGCCAGCAGCCGTGGACTAGCGGGAGCTGAGGAAAAGACC. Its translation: CASSRGLAGAEEKT. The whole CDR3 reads CASSRGLAGAEEKTQYF.

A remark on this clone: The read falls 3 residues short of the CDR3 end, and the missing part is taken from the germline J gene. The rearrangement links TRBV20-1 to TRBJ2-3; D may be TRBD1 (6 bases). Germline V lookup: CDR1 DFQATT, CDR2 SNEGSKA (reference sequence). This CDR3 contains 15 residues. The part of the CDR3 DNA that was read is TGCAGTGCCTCCAGCGACAGCGAAGGGGGAGAGACG. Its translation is CSASSDSEGGET. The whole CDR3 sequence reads CSASSDSEGGETQYF.

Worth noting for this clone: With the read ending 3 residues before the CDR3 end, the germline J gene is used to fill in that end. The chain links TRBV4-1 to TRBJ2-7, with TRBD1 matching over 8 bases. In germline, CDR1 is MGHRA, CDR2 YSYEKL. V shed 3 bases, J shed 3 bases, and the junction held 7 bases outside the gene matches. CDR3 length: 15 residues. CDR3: CASSHPGQGSYEQYF. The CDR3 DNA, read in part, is TGCGCCAGCAGCCACCCCGGACAGGGTAGCTACGAG.

CDR3 DNA, as far as it was read: TGTGCCAGCTCACCAATCGATTTCTCAGGGCTTCCCGGGGAG. It yields the protein CASSPIDFSGLPGE. The whole CDR3 region reads CASSPIDFSGLPGELFF. This sequence joins TRBV18 and TRBJ2-2; D is possibly TRBD1 (5 bases). The sequence runs out 3 residues before the end of the CDR3; the remainder is reconstructed from the germline J gene. Germline V gene lookup returns CDR1 KGHSH and CDR2 LQKENI. V lost 2 bases to trimming and J lost 6 bases, with 19 bases between them. The CDR3 runs to 17 residues.

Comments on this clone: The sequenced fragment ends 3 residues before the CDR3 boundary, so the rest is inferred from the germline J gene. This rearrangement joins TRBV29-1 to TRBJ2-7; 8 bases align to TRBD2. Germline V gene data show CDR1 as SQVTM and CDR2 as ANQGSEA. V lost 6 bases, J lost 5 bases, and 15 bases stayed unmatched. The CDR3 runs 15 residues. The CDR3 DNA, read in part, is TGCAGCGTCCGAGGGCGTCAGCGGGAGATTGACGAG. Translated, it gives CSVRGRQREIDE. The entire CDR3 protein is CSVRGRQREIDEQYF.

The CDR3 reads CASSLRGTGAFF. The covered CDR3 bases are TGTGCCAGCAGCTTAAGAGGGACAGGA. This chain uses TRBV11-2 with TRBJ1-1, with 8 bases matching TRBD1. Read coverage stops 3 residues before the CDR3 terminus; the germline J gene supplies the remainder. Germline loops: CDR1 SGHAT, CDR2 FQNNGV. This CDR3 is 12 amino acids long.

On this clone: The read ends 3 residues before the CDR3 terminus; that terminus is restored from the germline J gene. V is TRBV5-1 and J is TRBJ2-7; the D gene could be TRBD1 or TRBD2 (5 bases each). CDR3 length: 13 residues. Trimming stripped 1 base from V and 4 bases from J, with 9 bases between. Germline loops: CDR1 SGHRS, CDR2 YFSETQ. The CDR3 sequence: CASSLRGVYEQYF. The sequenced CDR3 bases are TGCGCCAGCAGCTTGAGAGGGGTTTACGAG.

The CDR3 region is CASSIDFWTPTSNIQYF. CDR3 bases read: TGTGCCAGTAGTATAGATTTTTGGACACCAACCTCAAACATT. V usage is TRBV19 and J usage is TRBJ2-4, with a weak D call TRBD1 (5 bases). The DNA ends 3 residues before the CDR3 does, and the rest of the CDR3 is filled in from the germline J gene. V was trimmed by 0 bases and J by 6 bases, leaving 18 bases between them. The CDR3 spans 17 residues. Germline V gene data show CDR1 as LNHDA and CDR2 as SQIVND (reference sequence).

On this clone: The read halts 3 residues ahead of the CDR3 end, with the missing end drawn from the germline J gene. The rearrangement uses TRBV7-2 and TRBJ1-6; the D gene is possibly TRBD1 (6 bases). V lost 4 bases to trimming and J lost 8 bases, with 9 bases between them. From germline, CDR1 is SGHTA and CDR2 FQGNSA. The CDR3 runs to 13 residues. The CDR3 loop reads CASSSNRDSPLHF. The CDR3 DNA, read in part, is TGTGCCAGCAGCTCTAACAGGGATTCACCC.

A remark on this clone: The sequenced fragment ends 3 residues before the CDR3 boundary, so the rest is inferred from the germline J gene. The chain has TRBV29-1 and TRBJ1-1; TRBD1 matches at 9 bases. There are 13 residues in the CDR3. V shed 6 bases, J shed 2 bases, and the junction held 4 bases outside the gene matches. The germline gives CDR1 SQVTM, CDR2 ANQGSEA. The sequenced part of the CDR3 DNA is TGCAGCGTCGACAGGGGGGACAACACTGAA. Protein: CSVDRGDNTE. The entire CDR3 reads CSVDRGDNTEAFF.

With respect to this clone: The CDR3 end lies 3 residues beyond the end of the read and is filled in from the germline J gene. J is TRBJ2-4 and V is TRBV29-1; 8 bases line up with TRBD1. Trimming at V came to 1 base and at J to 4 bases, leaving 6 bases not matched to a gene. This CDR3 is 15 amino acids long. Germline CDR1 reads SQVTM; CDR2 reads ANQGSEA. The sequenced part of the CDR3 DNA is TGCAGCGTTGAAGGGACAGGGAGAGATAAAAACATT. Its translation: CSVEGTGRDKNI. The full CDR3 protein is CSVEGTGRDKNIQYF. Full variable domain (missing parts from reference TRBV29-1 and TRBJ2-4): SAVISQKPSRDICQRGTSLTIQCQVDSQVTMMFWYRQQPGQSLTLIATANQGSEATYESGFVIDKFPISRPNLTFSTLTVSNMSPEDSSIYLCSVEGTGRDKNIQYFGAGTRLSVL.

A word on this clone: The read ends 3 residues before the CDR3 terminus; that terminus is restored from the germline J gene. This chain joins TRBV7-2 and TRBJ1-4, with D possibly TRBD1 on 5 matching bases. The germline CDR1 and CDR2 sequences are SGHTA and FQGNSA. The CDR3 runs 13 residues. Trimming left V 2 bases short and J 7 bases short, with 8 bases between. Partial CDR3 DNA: TGTGCCAGCAGCTTACAGGGTACTGAAAAA. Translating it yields CASSLQGTEK. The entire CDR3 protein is CASSLQGTEKLFF.

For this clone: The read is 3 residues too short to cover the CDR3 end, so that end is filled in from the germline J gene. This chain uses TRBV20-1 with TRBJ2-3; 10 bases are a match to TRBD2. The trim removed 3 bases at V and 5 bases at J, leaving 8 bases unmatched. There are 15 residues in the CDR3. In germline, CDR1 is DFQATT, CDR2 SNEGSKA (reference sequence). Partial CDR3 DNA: TGCAGTGCTAGCACTAGCGGGGTATATAGAGATACG. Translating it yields CSASTSGVYRDT. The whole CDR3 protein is CSASTSGVYRDTQYF.

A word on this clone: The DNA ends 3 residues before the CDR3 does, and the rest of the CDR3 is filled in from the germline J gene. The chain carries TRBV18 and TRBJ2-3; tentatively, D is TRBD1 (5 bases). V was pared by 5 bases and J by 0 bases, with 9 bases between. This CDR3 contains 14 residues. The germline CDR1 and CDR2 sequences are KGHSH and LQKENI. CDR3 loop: CASSGQTSTDTQYF. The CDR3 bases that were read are TGTGCCAGCTCAGGACAAACTAGCACAGATACG. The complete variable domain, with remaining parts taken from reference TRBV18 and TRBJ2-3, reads NAGVMQNPRHLVRRRGQEARLRCSPMKGHSHVYWYRQLPEEGLKFMVYLQKENIIDESGMPKERFSAEFPKEGPSILRIQQVVRGDSAAYFCASSGQTSTDTQYFGPGTRLTVL.

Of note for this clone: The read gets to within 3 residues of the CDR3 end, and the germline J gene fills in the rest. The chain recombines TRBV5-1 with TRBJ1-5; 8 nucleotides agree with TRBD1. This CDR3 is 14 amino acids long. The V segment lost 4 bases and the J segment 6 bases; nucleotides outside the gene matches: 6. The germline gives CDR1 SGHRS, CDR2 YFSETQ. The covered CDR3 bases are TGCGCCAGCAGCGAAGGGACAGGCGGTCAGCCC. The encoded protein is CASSEGTGGQP. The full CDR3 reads CASSEGTGGQPQHF.

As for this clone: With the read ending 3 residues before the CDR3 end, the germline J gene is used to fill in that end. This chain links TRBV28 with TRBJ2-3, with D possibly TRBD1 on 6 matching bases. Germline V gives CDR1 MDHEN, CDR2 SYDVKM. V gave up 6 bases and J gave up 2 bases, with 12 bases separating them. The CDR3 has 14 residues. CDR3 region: CASRSQGTTDTQYF. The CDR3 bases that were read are TGTGCCAGCAGGTCACAGGGAACCACAGATACG.

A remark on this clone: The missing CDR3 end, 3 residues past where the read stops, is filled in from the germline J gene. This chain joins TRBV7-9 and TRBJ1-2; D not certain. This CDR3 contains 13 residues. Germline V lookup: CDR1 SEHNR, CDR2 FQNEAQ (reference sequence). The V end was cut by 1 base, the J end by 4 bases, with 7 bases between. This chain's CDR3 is CASSLESSYGYTF. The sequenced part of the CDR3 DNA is TGTGCCAGCAGCTTAGAATCTAGCTATGGC.

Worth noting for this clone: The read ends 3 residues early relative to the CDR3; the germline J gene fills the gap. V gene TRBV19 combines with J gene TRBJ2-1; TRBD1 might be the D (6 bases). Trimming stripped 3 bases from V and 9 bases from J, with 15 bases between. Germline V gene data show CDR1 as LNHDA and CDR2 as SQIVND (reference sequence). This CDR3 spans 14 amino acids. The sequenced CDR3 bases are TGTGCCAGTAGTATGGTCGGACGGACAGTTGAG. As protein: CASSMVGRTVE. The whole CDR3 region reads CASSMVGRTVEQFF.

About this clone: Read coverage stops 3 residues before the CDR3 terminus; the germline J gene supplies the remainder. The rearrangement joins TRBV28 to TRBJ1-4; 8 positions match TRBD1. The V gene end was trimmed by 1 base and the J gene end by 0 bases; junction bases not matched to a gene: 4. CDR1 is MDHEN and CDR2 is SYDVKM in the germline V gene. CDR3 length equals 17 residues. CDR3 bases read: TGTGCCAGCAGTTTATCCGGACAGGGACCAACTAATGAAAAA. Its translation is CASSLSGQGPTNEK. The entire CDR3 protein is CASSLSGQGPTNEKLFF. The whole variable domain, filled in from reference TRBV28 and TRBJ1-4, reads DVKVTQSSRYLVKRTGEKVFLECVQDMDHENMFWYRQDPGLGLRLIYFSYDVKMKEKGDIPEGYSVSREKKERFSLILESASTNQTSMYLCASSLSGQGPTNEKLFFGSGTQLSVL.

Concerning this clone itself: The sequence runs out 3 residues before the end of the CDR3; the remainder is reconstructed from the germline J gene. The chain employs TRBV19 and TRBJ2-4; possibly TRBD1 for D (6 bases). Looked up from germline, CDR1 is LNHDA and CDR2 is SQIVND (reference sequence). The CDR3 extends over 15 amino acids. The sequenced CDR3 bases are TGTGCCAGTAGTATCCGACAGGAGGTCTTATATGGT. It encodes CASSIRQEVLYG. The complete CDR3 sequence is CASSIRQEVLYGQYF.

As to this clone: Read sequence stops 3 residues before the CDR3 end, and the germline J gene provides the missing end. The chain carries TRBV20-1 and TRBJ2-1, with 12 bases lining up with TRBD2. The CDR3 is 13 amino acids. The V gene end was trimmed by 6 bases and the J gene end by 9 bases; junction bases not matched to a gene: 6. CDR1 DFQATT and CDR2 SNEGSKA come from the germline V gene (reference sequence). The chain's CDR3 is CSALLAGGGEQFF. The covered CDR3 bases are TGCAGTGCCCTCCTAGCGGGAGGGGGTGAG.

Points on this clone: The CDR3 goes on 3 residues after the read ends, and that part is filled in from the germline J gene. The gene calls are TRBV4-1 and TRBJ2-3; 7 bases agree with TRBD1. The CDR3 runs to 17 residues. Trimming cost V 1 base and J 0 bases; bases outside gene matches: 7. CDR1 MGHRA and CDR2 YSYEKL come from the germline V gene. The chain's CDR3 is CASSQVYRTGSTDTQYF. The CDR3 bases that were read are TGCGCCAGCAGCCAAGTGTACCGGACAGGTAGCACAGATACG.

CDR3 protein: CASSQAGTGYGYTF. CDR3 bases read: TGTGCCAGCAGCCAAGCTGGGACAGGATATGGC. This chain uses TRBV7-2 with TRBJ1-2; the match to TRBD1 covers 8 bases. The CDR3 is cut off 3 residues early in the read; its end comes from the germline J gene. Germline V gives CDR1 SGHTA, CDR2 FQGNSA. The CDR3 extends over 14 amino acids. J was trimmed by 5 bases and V by 5 bases; bases with no gene match: 7.

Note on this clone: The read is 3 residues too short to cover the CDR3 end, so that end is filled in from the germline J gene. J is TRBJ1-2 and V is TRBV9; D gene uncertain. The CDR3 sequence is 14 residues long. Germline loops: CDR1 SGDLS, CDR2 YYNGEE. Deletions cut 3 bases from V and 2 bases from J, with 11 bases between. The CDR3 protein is CASSGPTENYGYTF. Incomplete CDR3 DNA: TGTGCCAGCAGCGGGCCCACAGAGAACTATGGC.

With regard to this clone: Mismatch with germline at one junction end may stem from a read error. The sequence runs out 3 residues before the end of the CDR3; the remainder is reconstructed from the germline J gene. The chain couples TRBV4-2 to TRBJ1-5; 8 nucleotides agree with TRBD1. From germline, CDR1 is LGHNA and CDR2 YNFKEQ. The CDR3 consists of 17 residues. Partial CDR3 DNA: TGCGCCAGCAGCCAAGATGGGCAGCAGGGGGCGAATCAGCCC. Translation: CASSQDGQQGANQP. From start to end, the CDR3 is CASSQDGQQGANQPQHF.